These T cell receptor beta chains were read from a single sample in a study of T cell responses to AZD1222 COVID-19 vaccine. Method: immunoSEQ multiplex PCR; TCRdb's copy keeps in-frame clones and lacks some. The table records roughly 190,000 clones, roughly 92% of them present only once. Sample: peripheral blood, taken on day 0 of AZD1222 vaccination. The receptors shown here come from an adult in good health. The CDR3 runs from the conserved cysteine through the conserved F or W. The order of the fields is clone size, V gene, D gene, J gene, CDR3 protein, CDR3 DNA. A D gene is named only where the DNA matches it firmly. Clone size, where shown, is once, few, many, or a class for clones that have expanded.

NA,TRBV3-1/TRBV3-2,TRBD1,TRBJ1-6,CASSPAGGLLNSPLHF,TGTGCCAGCAGCCCGGCAGGGGGCCTACTAAATTCACCCCTCCACTTT
NA,TRBV2,TRBD1,TRBJ1-5,CASSDGRGFAQPQHF,TGTGCCAGCAGTGACGGCAGGGGGTTTGCCCAGCCCCAGCATTTT
NA,TRBV19,TRBD2,TRBJ2-7,CASQGGSSYEQYF,TGTGCCAGTCAGGGCGGGAGCTCCTACGAGCAGTACTTC
NA,TRBV2,TRBD2,TRBJ2-3,CASSDALAGGDTQYF,TGTGCCAGCAGTGACGCACTAGCGGGGGGAGATACGCAGTATTTT
NA,TRBV2,TRBD1,TRBJ2-7,CASSGDSFGEQYF,TGTGCCAGCAGTGGGGACAGTTTCGGGGAGCAGTACTTC
NA,TRBV7-8,NA,TRBJ1-4,CASSLAPRRPNEKLFF,TGTGCCAGCAGCTTAGCGCCTAGACGGCCAAATGAAAAACTGTTTTTT
NA,TRBV2,NA,TRBJ2-1,CASTRQLNYNEQFF,TGTGCCAGCACGCGTCAGCTCAACTACAATGAGCAGTTCTTC
NA,TRBV5-1,TRBD2,TRBJ2-1,CASSPGTSGGIDEQFF,TGCGCCAGCAGCCCCGGGACTAGCGGGGGGATAGATGAGCAGTTCTTC
NA,TRBV9,TRBD1,TRBJ1-2,CASSVEGTGGGSYTF,TGTGCCAGCAGCGTAGAGGGGACAGGGGGTGGGAGCTACACCTTC
NA,TRBV27,TRBD2,TRBJ2-6,CASSWLGLTRGVSSGANVLTF,TGTGCCAGCAGTTGGCTGGGGCTGACTCGGGGGGTAAGCTCTGGGGCCAACGTCCTGACTTTC
NA,TRBV6-5,NA,TRBJ1-2,CASSPNTNYGYTF,TGTGCCAGCAGTCCGAATACTAACTATGGCTACACCTTC
NA,TRBV7-2,NA,TRBJ2-1,CASSGIGNSYNEQFF,TGTGCCAGCTCCGGGATCGGGAACTCCTACAATGAGCAGTTCTTC
NA,TRBV5-1,NA,TRBJ2-3,CASSLSGLDTQYF,TGCGCCAGCAGCTTGTCGGGGTTAGATACGCAGTATTTT
NA,TRBV6-5,NA,TRBJ1-5,CASSSVRSNQPQHF,TGTGCCAGCAGTTCCGTTCGGAGCAATCAGCCCCAGCATTTT
NA,TRBV5-1,NA,TRBJ1-6,CASSPPRGDSPLHF,TGCGCCAGCAGCCCTCCGCGGGGTGATTCACCCCTCCACTTT
NA,TRBV6-5,TRBD1,TRBJ1-6,CASSYGDSNSPLHF,TGTGCCAGCAGTTACGGGGACAGCAACTCACCCCTCCACTTT
NA,TRBV6-6,TRBD1,TRBJ1-1,CASSSGQGGTEAFF,TGTGCCAGCAGTTCGGGACAGGGAGGCACTGAAGCTTTCTTT
NA,TRBV3-1/TRBV3-2,TRBD1,TRBJ2-2,CASSQPGTGPCFF,TGTGCCAGCAGCCAACCGGGGACAGGTCCCTGTTTTTTT
NA,TRBV4-1,TRBD2,TRBJ2-5,CASSLIGGAKETQYF,TGCGCCAGCAGCCTTATCGGGGGGGCCAAAGAGACCCAGTACTTC
NA,TRBV14,NA,TRBJ2-7,CASSQDWVPSSYEQYF,TGTGCCAGCAGCCAAGATTGGGTTCCAAGTTCCTACGAGCAGTACTTC
NA,TRBV19,NA,TRBJ1-2,CASSMGEAGYGYTF,TGTGCCAGTAGTATGGGGGAAGCCGGCTATGGCTACACCTTC
NA,TRBV24-1,NA,TRBJ2-5,CATSQPSQETQYF,TGTGCCACCTCCCAACCATCCCAAGAGACCCAGTACTTC
NA,TRBV19,NA,TRBJ2-2,CASSRRGATANTGELFF,TGTGCCAGTAGTAGGAGGGGCGCGACGGCGAACACCGGGGAGCTGTTTTTT
NA,TRBV6-5,NA,TRBJ1-2,CASSTQTEYNYGYTF,TGTGCCAGCAGTACCCAGACCGAATACAACTATGGCTACACCTTC
NA,TRBV12-3/TRBV12-4,NA,TRBJ2-1,CASSLWGHEQFF,TGTGCCAGCAGTTTATGGGGCCATGAGCAGTTCTTC
NA,TRBV7-6,TRBD1,TRBJ1-5,CASSLAYRGGNQPQHF,TGTGCCAGCAGCTTAGCCTACAGGGGCGGCAATCAGCCCCAGCATTTT
NA,TRBV4-1,NA,TRBJ1-2,CASSQEKGSYGYTF,TGCGCCAGCAGCCAAGAGAAGGGATCCTATGGCTACACCTTC
NA,TRBV18,NA,TRBJ1-2,CASSPPQGGYTF,TGTGCCAGCTCACCACCGCAGGGGGGCTACACCTTC
NA,TRBV9,NA,TRBJ1-1,CASSVGGSDTEAFF,TGTGCCAGCAGCGTAGGGGGGTCGGACACTGAAGCTTTCTTT
NA,TRBV27,TRBD1,TRBJ2-6,CASSLWGQGGSGANVLTF,TGTGCCAGCAGTTTATGGGGACAGGGTGGCTCTGGGGCCAACGTCCTGACTTTC
NA,TRBV5-1,NA,TRBJ1-4,CASRPPGLNEKLFF,TGCGCCAGCAGGCCACCAGGACTTAATGAAAAACTGTTTTTT
NA,TRBV5-1,TRBD2,TRBJ2-1,CASSLASGAYNEQFF,TGCGCCAGCAGCTTGGCTAGCGGGGCGTACAATGAGCAGTTCTTC
few,TRBV6-5,TRBD1,TRBJ1-2,CASTWDREGYGYTF,TGTGCCAGCACCTGGGACAGGGAGGGCTATGGCTACACCTTC